Each of the 21 T cell receptor beta chains below was sequenced from the same sample in a study of OX40 agonist ivuxolimab in advanced cancers. The data were produced by immunoSEQ multiplex PCR, yet TCRdb's version contains in-frame clones alone and is incomplete. Here the sample spans tens of thousands of clones, 88% being singletons. The source material was CD4+ or CD8+ T cells sorted from blood, sampled in a trial of the OX40 agonist ivuxolimab. Every receptor here comes from an adult with an advanced solid tumor such as melanoma, head and neck, liver or kidney cancer.

The chain has TRBV13 and TRBJ1-1, with D possibly TRBD1 on 5 matching bases. The CDR3 sequence is 15 residues long. V shed 3 bases and J shed 5 bases, with 16 bases lying between them. Per the germline V gene, CDR1 is PRHDT and CDR2 is FYEKMQ (reference sequence). The CDR3 sequence: CASSFKVYGGTEAFF. The CDR3 nucleotides read TGTGCCAGCAGCTTCAAGGTATACGGGGGGACTGAAGCTTTCTTT. The full variable domain, its missing parts supplied by reference TRBV13 and TRBJ1-1, is AAGVIQSPRHLIKEKRETATLKCYPIPRHDTVYWYQQGPGQDPQFLISFYEKMQSDKGSIPDRFSAQQFSDYHSELNMSSLELGDSALYFCASSFKVYGGTEAFFGQGTRLTVV.

The V and J genes are TRBV2 and TRBJ1-2; a possible D gene is TRBD1 (6 bases). Germline V CDR1 and CDR2: SNHLY, FYNNEI. The CDR3 has 16 amino acids. V was shortened by 1 base and J by 1 base, with 13 bases between the two germline ends. CDR3: CASSEDGGHLNYGYTF. CDR3 nucleotides: TGTGCCAGCAGTGAAGATGGGGGCCACCTTAACTATGGCTACACCTTC.

This rearrangement joins TRBV7-9 to TRBJ2-5; D gene uncertain. Trimming removed 0 bases from V and 5 bases from J, with 13 bases in between. The CDR3 has 15 residues. The germline CDR1 and CDR2 sequences are SEHNR and FQNEAQ (reference sequence). This CDR3 reads CASSLAMGQEETQYF. In DNA, the CDR3 is TGTGCCAGCAGCTTAGCCATGGGCCAGGAGGAGACCCAGTACTTC.

This clone showed up just once. V is TRBV7-9 and J is TRBJ1-1, with D perhaps TRBD1 (5 bases). CDR1 is SEHNR, CDR2 FQNEAQ, per germline (reference sequence). The CDR3 is made up of 13 amino acids. V lost 0 bases to trimming and J lost 3 bases, with 5 bases between them. The CDR3 DNA reads TGTGCCAGCAGCTTAGCAGGGGACACTGAAGCTTTCTTT. It is translated as CASSLAGDTEAFF.

This clone showed up just a few times. J is TRBJ1-2 and V is TRBV27; a weak D match, TRBD1 (5 bases). V lost 4 bases and J lost 8, with 14 bases in between. This CDR3 region has 13 residues. Germline CDR1 reads MNHEY; CDR2 reads SMNVEV (reference sequence). The chain's CDR3 is CASSSGGSGGYTF. In DNA form, the CDR3 reads TGTGCCAGCAGTTCGGGGGGTTCAGGAGGCTACACCTTC.

The V gene is TRBV6-5, the J gene TRBJ1-2; D unresolved. The CDR3 runs to 14 residues. Per germline, CDR1 MNHEY and CDR2 SVGAGI. V was cut by 2 bases and J by 8 bases, with 15 bases left in between. CDR3 coding DNA: TGTGCCAGCAGTTACGTAGCGGGCCGGGAGGGCTACACCTTC. Translated: CASSYVAGREGYTF.

The rearrangement links TRBV11-3 to TRBJ2-3, with 9 bases identical to TRBD1. Germline V lookup: CDR1 SGHNT, CDR2 YENEEA. The CDR3 is 14 amino acids. Losses at the gene ends were 5 bases for V and 5 bases for J; bases not matched to a gene: 5. Written as DNA, the CDR3 is TGTGCCAGCAGCCCTGGGACAGGGAAAGATACGCAGTATTTT. Encoded protein: CASSPGTGKDTQYF.

The sample holds one count of this clone. The chain combines TRBV10-3 with TRBJ1-5; D remains ambiguous. Trimming removed 2 bases from V and 5 bases from J, with 13 bases in between. The CDR3 spans 15 residues. Germline CDR1 is ENHRY and CDR2 is SYGVKD. The CDR3 is CAISEDGLGDQPQHF. The CDR3 DNA is TGTGCCATCAGTGAGGACGGTCTCGGGGATCAGCCCCAGCATTTT.

The rearrangement joins TRBV7-3 to TRBJ2-3; D assignment may be TRBD1 or TRBD2 (5 bases each). CDR3 size: 15 residues. Trimming cost V 2 bases and J 5 bases, with 14 bases left between them. The germline CDR1 and CDR2 sequences are SGHTA and FQGTGA. The DNA of the CDR3 is TGTGCCAGCAGCTTACAGGGAGACGCCGTAGATACGCAGTATTTT. It yields the protein CASSLQGDAVDTQYF.

The rearrangement links TRBV27 to TRBJ1-1; D is possibly TRBD1 (6 bases). Looked up from germline, CDR1 is MNHEY and CDR2 is SMNVEV (reference sequence). V lost 7 bases, J lost 4 bases, and 13 bases lay in between. This CDR3 region has 13 residues. The DNA for the CDR3 is TGTGCCAGCAAAAAATCAGGGGCCACTGAAGCTTTCTTT. This codes for CASKKSGATEAFF.

This chain uses TRBV19 with TRBJ2-5; 7 bases are shared with TRBD2. Unmatched junction bases numbered 7, after V lost 3 bases and J lost 3 bases. In germline, CDR1 is LNHDA, CDR2 SQIVND (reference sequence). The CDR3 has 15 amino acids. This CDR3 reads CASSIGLAVKETQYF. The CDR3, as DNA: TGTGCCAGTAGTATCGGCCTAGCGGTAAAAGAGACCCAGTACTTC.

This rearrangement joins TRBV6-6 to TRBJ1-2, with D unclear. V lost 0 bases to trimming and J lost 3 bases, with 14 bases between them. The CDR3 spans 16 residues. Germline CDR1 is MNHNY and CDR2 is SVGAGI (reference sequence). CDR3 loop: CASSYSSAGRDYGYTF. The CDR3 DNA follows: TGTGCCAGCAGTTACTCGAGTGCGGGGAGAGACTATGGCTACACCTTC.

A few counts support this clone. The rearrangement uses TRBV28 and TRBJ1-5, with TRBD1 as a possible D gene (5 bases). This CDR3 has 15 amino acids. Between the trimmed V and J ends, which lost 2 bases and 6 bases, there was a span of 14 bases. CDR1 and CDR2 (germline): MDHEN, SYDVKM. The CDR3 spells CASSLAEQGSQPQHF. CDR3 nucleotides: TGTGCCAGCAGTTTAGCCGAGCAGGGTTCTCAGCCCCAGCATTTT.

The chain carries TRBV5-1 and TRBJ2-7; TRBD1 is a possible D gene (5 bases). The CDR3 loop spans 14 amino acids. Trimming shortened V by 1 base and J by 2 bases, and 10 bases separated the two germline ends. Germline V gene sequence: CDR1 SGHRS, CDR2 YFSETQ. The CDR3 DNA is TGCGCCAGCAGCTTGCACACAGGAGCCTACGAGCAGTACGTC. Translation gives CASSLHTGAYEQYV.

The V and J genes are TRBV6-1 and TRBJ2-5, with 9 bases lining up with TRBD1. The CDR3 loop spans 13 amino acids. V trimming: 8 bases; J trimming: 1 base; junction bases outside the gene matches: 2. Germline V gives CDR1 MNHNS, CDR2 SASEGT. CDR3 in amino acids: CASRDRAQETQYF. Written as DNA, the CDR3 is TGTGCCAGCCGGGACAGGGCCCAAGAGACCCAGTACTTC.

The rearrangement links TRBV11-2 to TRBJ2-2; D is unresolved. The V gene's germline CDR1 is SGHAT and CDR2 FQNNGV. V shed 5 bases and J shed 8 bases, with 18 bases lying between them. This CDR3 has 15 amino acids. The CDR3 loop is CASSQRPEAWGELFF. The CDR3 DNA reads TGTGCCAGCAGCCAACGTCCAGAAGCCTGGGGGGAGCTGTTTTTT.

The chain links TRBV4-3 to TRBJ2-5; TRBD1 matches 8 bases. The J call is uncertain, as TRBJ2-7 better fits the DNA end. The germline V gene has CDR1 LGHNA and CDR2 YSLEER. The CDR3 loop spans 15 amino acids. The CDR3 sequence: CASSLWTGSSYEQYF. The CDR3 region has the DNA TGCGCCAGCAGCCTCTGGACAGGGAGCTCCTACGAGCAGTACTTC.

The genes are TRBV11-3 and TRBJ2-1; 7 bases are a match to TRBD2. V lost 5 bases, J lost 5 bases, and 12 bases stayed unmatched. The CDR3 is 16 amino acids. Germline V lookup: CDR1 SGHNT, CDR2 YENEEA. This chain's CDR3 is CASSLRRAGVHNEQFF. The CDR3 DNA reads as TGTGCCAGCAGCCTACGTAGGGCGGGAGTCCACAATGAGCAGTTCTTC. The variable domain in full, with the rest retrieved from reference TRBV11-3 and TRBJ2-1, is EAGVVQSPRYKIIEKKQPVAFWCNPISGHNTLYWYLQNLGQGPELLIRYENEEAVDDSQLPKDRFSAERLKGVDSTLKIQPAELGDSAVYLCASSLRRAGVHNEQFFGPGTRLTVL.

Regarding this clone: Other DNA sequences in the same sample also yield this CDR3. The V gene is TRBV4-1, the J gene TRBJ2-1, with 12 bases matching TRBD2. This CDR3 comprises 16 residues. CDR1 and CDR2 (germline): MGHRA, YSYEKL. Trimming took 0 bases from V and 4 from J; bases not matched to a gene: 1. CDR3 in DNA: TGCGCCAGCAGCCAAGATCTAGCGGGAGGGTACAATGAGCAGTTCTTC. Translating it yields CASSQDLAGGYNEQFF.

The chain employs TRBV27 and TRBJ2-1, with 7 bases lining up with TRBD2. The CDR3 is 16 amino acids. The trim removed 8 bases at V and 0 bases at J, leaving 10 bases unmatched. Germline CDR1 MNHEY, CDR2 SMNVEV (reference sequence). The CDR3 DNA reads TGTGCCAGCTCCGTCGCAGCGGGATCCTCCTACAATGAGCAGTTCTTC. Amino acids: CASSVAAGSSYNEQFF.

This chain uses TRBV7-8 with TRBJ2-5; TRBD2 matches at 10 bases. This CDR3 spans 15 amino acids. The V gene's germline CDR1 is SGHVS and CDR2 FQNEAQ. Unmatched junction bases numbered 5, after V lost 5 bases and J lost 2 bases. The CDR3 DNA reads as TGTGCCAGCAGCCCGGGACTAGCGATACAAGAGACCCAGTACTTC. Translated, it gives CASSPGLAIQETQYF.